This T cell receptor beta chain was recovered during a study of yellow fever vaccine responses in identical twins. Study-level findings and limits: The T cell response to vaccination in identical twins was reportedly partly convergent and partly personalized.

On this clonotype itself: No antigen is known for it.

TCRdb reprocessed the RT-PCR reads via MiXCR and lists one record per CDR3 protein. The sample lists 3,500 to 4,500 distinct CDR3 sequences; approximately 85% were seen once. CDR1 is SQVTM and CDR2 is ANQGSEA in the germline V gene. With 8 bases removed from V and 0 bases from J, the gap between germline ends came to 15 bases. The CDR3 covers 14 residues. The sequencing used T cells from blood (PBMCs), unsorted or a sorted subset (not recorded which), collected before or after yellow fever vaccination (not recorded which). This clonotype originated in a woman aged 18-29 years who received the yellow fever vaccine. The chain carries TRBV29-1 and TRBJ2-3; D possibly corresponds to TRBD2 (6 bases). The CDR3 loop reads CSTGGLFSTDTQYF. In DNA, the CDR3 is TGCAGCACCGGGGGACTGTTTAGCACAGATACGCAGTATTTT.